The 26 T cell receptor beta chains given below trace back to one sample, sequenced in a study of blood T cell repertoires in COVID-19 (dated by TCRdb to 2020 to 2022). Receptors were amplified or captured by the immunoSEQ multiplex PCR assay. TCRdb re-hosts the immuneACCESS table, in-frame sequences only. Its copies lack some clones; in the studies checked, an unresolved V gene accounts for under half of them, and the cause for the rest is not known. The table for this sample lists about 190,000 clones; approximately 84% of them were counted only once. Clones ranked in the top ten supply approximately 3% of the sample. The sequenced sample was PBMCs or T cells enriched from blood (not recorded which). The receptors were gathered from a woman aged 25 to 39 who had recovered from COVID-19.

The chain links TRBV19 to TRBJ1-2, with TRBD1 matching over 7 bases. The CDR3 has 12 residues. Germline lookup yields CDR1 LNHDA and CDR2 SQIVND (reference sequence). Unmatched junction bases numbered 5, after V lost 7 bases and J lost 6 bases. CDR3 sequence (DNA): TGTGCCAGTACCCTCAGGGGGGATGGCTACACCTTC. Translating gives CASTLRGDGYTF.

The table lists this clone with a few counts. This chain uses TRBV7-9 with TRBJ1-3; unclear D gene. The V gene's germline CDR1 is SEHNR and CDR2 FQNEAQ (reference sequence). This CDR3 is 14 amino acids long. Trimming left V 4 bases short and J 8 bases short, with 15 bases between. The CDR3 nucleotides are TGTGCCAGCAGCTCTAAGAATACCGAGCACACCATATATTTT. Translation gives CASSSKNTEHTIYF. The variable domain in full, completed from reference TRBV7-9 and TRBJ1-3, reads DTGVSQNPRHKITKRGQNVTFRCDPISEHNRLYWYRQTLGQGPEFLTYFQNEAQLEKSRLLSDRFSAERPKGSFSTLEIQRTEQGDSAMYLCASSSKNTEHTIYFGEGSWLTVV.

As DNA, the CDR3 is TGTGCCTGGAGTGTAGGCTTGGGAGGCTCTGGAAACACCATATATTTT. Translating gives CAWSVGLGGSGNTIYF. This chain uses TRBV30 with TRBJ1-3; no firm D call. The CDR3 loop spans 16 amino acids. Germline values: CDR1 GTSNPN, CDR2 SVGIG (reference sequence). V was cut by 0 bases and J by 0 bases, with 12 bases left in between.

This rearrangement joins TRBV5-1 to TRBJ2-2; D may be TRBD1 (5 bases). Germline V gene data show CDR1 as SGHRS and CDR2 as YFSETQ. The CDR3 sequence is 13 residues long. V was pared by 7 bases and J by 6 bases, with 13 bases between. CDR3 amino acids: CASQTQGSGELFF. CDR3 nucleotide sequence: TGCGCCAGCCAAACCCAGGGTTCCGGGGAGCTGTTTTTT. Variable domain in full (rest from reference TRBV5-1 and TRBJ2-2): KAGVTQTPRYLIKTRGQQVTLSCSPISGHRSVSWYQQTPGQGLQFLFEYFSETQRNKGNFPGRFSGRQFSNSRSEMNVSTLELGDSALYLCASQTQGSGELFFGEGSRLTVL.

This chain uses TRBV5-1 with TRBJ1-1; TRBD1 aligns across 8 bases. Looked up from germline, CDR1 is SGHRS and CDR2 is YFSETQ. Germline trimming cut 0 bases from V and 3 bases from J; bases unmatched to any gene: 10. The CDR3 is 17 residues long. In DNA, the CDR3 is TGCGCCAGCAGCTTGGGTACTGGACAGGGATCGTACACTGAAGCTTTCTTT. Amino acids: CASSLGTGQGSYTEAFF. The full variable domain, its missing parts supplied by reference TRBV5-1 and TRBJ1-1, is KAGVTQTPRYLIKTRGQQVTLSCSPISGHRSVSWYQQTPGQGLQFLFEYFSETQRNKGNFPGRFSGRQFSNSRSEMNVSTLELGDSALYLCASSLGTGQGSYTEAFFGQGTRLTVV.

CDR3 nucleotide sequence: TGTGCCAGCAGCTTGGGGCAGCAGGAAGGGGCACCCCTCCACTTT. Protein sequence: CASSLGQQEGAPLHF. V and J are TRBV11-1 and TRBJ1-6, with D maybe TRBD1 (5 bases). CDR1 and CDR2 from the germline V gene are SGHAT and FQDESV (reference sequence). The CDR3 totals 15 residues. Trimming shortened V by 3 bases and J by 11 bases, and 17 bases separated the two germline ends. The full variable domain, rest sourced from reference TRBV11-1 and TRBJ1-6, is EAEVAQSPRYKITEKSQAVAFWCDPISGHATLYWYRQILGQGPELLVQFQDESVVDDSQLPKDRFSAERLKGVDSTLKIQPAELGDSAMYLCASSLGQQEGAPLHFGNGTRLTVT.

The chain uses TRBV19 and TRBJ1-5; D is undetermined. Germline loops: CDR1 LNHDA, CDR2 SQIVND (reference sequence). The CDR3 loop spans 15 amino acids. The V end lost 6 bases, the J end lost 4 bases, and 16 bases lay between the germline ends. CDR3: CASRAPGYSNQPQHF. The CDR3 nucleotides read TGTGCCAGTAGAGCACCGGGGTACTCAAATCAGCCCCAGCATTTT. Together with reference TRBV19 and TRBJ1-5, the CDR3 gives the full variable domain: DGGITQSPKYLFRKEGQNVTLSCEQNLNHDAMYWYRQDPGQGLRLIYYSQIVNDFQKGDIAEGYSVSREKKESFPLTVTSAQKNPTAFYLCASRAPGYSNQPQHFGDGTRLSIL.

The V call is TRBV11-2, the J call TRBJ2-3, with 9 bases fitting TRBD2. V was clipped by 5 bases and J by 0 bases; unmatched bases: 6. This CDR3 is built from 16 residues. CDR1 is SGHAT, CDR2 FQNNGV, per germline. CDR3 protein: CASSLQAGGSTDTQYF. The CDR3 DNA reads TGTGCCAGCAGCCTTCAAGCGGGGGGAAGCACAGATACGCAGTATTTT.

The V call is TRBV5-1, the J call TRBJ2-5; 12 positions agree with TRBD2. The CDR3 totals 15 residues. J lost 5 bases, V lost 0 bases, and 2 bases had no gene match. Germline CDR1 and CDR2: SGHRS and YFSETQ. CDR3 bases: TGCGCCAGCAGCTTGGGGACTAGCGGGGTGGAGACCCAGTACTTC. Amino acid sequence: CASSLGTSGVETQYF.

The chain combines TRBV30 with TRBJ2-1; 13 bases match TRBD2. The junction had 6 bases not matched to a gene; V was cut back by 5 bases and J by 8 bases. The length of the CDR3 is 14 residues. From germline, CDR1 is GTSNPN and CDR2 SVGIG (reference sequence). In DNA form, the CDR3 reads TGTGCCTGGCGGACTAGCGGGAGTCTGGATGAGCAGTTCTTC. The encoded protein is CAWRTSGSLDEQFF.

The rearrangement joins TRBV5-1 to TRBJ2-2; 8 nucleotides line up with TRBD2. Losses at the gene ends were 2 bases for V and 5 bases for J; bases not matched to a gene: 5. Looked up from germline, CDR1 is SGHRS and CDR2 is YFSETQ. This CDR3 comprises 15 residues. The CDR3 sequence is CASSFLAGGTGELFF. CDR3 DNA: TGCGCCAGCAGCTTCCTAGCGGGTGGGACCGGGGAGCTGTTTTTT.

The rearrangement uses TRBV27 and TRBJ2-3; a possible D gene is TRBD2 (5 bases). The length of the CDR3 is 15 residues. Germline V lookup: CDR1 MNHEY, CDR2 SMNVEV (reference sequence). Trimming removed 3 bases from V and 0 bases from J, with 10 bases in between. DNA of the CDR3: TGTGCCAGCAGTTTCTCCCAGCGGAGCACAGATACGCAGTATTTT. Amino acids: CASSFSQRSTDTQYF.

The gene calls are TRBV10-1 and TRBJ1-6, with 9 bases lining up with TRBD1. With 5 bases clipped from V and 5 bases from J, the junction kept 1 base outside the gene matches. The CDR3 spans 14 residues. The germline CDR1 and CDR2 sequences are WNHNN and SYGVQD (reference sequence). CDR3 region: CASSRTGDNSPLHF. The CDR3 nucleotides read TGCGCCAGCAGTCGGACAGGGGATAATTCACCCCTCCACTTT.

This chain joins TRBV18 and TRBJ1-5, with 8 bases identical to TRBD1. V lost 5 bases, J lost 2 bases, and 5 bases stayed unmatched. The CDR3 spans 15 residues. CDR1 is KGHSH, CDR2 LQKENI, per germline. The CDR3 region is CASSTGGKRNQPQHF. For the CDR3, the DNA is TGTGCCAGCTCAACAGGGGGAAAACGCAATCAGCCCCAGCATTTT.

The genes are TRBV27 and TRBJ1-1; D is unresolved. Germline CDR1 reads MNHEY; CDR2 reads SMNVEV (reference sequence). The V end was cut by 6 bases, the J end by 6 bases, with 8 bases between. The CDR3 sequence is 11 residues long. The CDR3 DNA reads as TGTGCCAGCAGAACTGAGGCTGAAGCTTTCTTT. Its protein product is CASRTEAEAFF.

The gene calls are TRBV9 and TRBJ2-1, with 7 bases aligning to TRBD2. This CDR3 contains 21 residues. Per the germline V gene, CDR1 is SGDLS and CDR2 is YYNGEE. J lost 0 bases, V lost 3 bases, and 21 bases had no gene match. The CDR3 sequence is CASSGLRDFGGYSDSYNEQFF. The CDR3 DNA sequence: TGTGCCAGCAGCGGACTCAGGGACTTCGGGGGGTATAGCGACTCCTACAATGAGCAGTTCTTC.

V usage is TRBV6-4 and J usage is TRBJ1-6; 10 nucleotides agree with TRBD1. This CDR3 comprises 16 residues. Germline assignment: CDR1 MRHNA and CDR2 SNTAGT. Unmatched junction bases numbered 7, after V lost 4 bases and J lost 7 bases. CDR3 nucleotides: TGTGCCAGCAGTGTAAGGGGACAGGGGAGCAATTCACCCCTCCACTTT. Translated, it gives CASSVRGQGSNSPLHF.

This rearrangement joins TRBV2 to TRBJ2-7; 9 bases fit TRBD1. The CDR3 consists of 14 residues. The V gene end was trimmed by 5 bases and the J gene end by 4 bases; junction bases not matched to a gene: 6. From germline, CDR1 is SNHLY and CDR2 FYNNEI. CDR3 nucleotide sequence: TGTGCCAGCAGTCGCCCGGGACAGGGTTACGAGCAGTACGTC. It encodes CASSRPGQGYEQYV.

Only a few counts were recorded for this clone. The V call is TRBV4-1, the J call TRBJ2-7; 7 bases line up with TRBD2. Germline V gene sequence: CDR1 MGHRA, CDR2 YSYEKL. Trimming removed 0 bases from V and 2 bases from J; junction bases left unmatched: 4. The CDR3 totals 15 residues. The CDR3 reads CASSQEGREAYEQYF. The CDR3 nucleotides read TGCGCCAGCAGCCAAGAGGGGAGGGAAGCCTACGAGCAGTACTTC.

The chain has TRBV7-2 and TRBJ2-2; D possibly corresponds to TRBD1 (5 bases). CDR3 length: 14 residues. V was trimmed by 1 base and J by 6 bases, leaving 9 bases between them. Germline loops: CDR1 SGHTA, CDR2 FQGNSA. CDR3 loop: CASSLEGWAGELFF. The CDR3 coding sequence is TGTGCCAGCAGCTTAGAGGGGTGGGCCGGGGAGCTGTTTTTT.

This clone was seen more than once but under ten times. CDR3: CASSQDIGTGVGLLSGANVLTF. In DNA, the CDR3 is TGTGCCAGCAGCCAAGATATAGGGACAGGGGTAGGCCTACTCTCTGGGGCCAACGTCCTGACTTTC. The gene calls are TRBV4-2 and TRBJ2-6, with 10 nucleotides matching TRBD1. CDR1 and CDR2 (germline): LGHNA, YNFKEQ. The V segment lost 0 bases and the J segment 0 bases; nucleotides outside the gene matches: 14. The CDR3 spans 22 residues.

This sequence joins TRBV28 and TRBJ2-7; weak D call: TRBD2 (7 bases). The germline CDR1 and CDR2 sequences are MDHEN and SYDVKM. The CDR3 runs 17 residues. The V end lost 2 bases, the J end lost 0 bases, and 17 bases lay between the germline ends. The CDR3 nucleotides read TGTGCCAGCAGTTTAGCGGGGGCTTCACCTAGCTCCTACGAGCAGTACGTC. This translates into CASSLAGASPSSYEQYV.

CDR3 sequence (DNA): TGTGCCAGCAGCCTGAAGCACAGGGGCATGAACACTGAAGCTTTCTTT. This translates into CASSLKHRGMNTEAFF. V usage is TRBV7-8 and J usage is TRBJ1-1; 7 bases line up with TRBD1. Germline V CDR1 and CDR2: SGHVS, FQNEAQ. The CDR3 consists of 16 residues. V shed 5 bases, J shed 0 bases, and the junction held 9 bases outside the gene matches. Filled out from reference TRBV7-8 and TRBJ1-1, the complete variable domain reads GAGVSQSPRYKVAKRGQDVALRCDPISGHVSLFWYQQALGQGPEFLTYFQNEAQLDKSGLPSDRFFAERPEGSVSTLKIQRTQQEDSAVYLCASSLKHRGMNTEAFFGQGTRLTVV.

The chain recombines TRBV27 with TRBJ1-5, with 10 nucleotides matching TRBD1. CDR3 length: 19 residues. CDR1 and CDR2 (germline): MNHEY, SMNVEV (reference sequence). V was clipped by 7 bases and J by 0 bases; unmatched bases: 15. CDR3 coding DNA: TGTGCCAGCAAATCCCTCGGGACAGGGGAATTTTTTAGCAATCAGCCCCAGCATTTT. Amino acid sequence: CASKSLGTGEFFSNQPQHF.

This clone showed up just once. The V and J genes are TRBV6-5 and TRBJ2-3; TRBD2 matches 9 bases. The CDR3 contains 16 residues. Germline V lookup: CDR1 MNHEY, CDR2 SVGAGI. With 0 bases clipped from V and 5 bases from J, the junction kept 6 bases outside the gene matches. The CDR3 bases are TGTGCCAGCAGTTACTCGTTAGCGGGAGAGGTAGATACGCAGTATTTT. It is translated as CASSYSLAGEVDTQYF.

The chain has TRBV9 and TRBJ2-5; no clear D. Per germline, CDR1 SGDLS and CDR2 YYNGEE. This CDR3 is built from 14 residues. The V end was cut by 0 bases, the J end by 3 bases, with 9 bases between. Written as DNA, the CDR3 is TGTGCCAGCAGCGTAGCTGGCAGCGAAGAGACCCAGTACTTC. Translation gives CASSVAGSEETQYF.